Presented here are 25 T cell receptor beta chains from one specimen sequenced in a study of blood T cells in healthy people across ages. Next came a second PCR, run for about 7 to 12 cycles, which used a sample-barcoded 5' primer along with a J-beta primer mix. MiXCR, run by TCRdb on the 5' RACE reads, gives a single entry per CDR3 protein. The top ten hold roughly 19% of the sample, which has hundreds of thousands of distinct CDR3 sequences, roughly 44% seen once. Sequenced: blood. The receptors here all came from a man aged 55 to 70 in good health.

To note about this clonotype: The junction does not match germline at one end; this may be a read error. The chain is built from TRBV9 and TRBJ1-2; 7 bases agree with TRBD1. The CDR3 is made up of 18 amino acids. Germline V lookup: CDR1 SGDLS, CDR2 YYNGEE. DNA of the CDR3: TGTGCCAGCAGCGTAGCCTCCGAGACAGGGACTTCCAACTCTGGCTACACCTTC. It translates to CASSVASETGTSNSGYTF.

The rearrangement links TRBV9 to TRBJ2-1; D gene unclear. V was clipped by 1 base and J by 9 bases, with 14 bases between them. This CDR3 region has 14 residues. The germline gives CDR1 SGDLS, CDR2 YYNGEE. The CDR3 DNA sequence: TGTGCCAGCAGCGTAACCGCTTGGCAGGTTGAGCAGTTCTTC. Translation gives CASSVTAWQVEQFF.

The chain uses TRBV6-2 or TRBV6-3 and TRBJ1-5, with 8 bases fitting TRBD1. The length of the CDR3 is 16 residues. V trimming: 6 bases; J trimming: 2 bases; junction bases outside the gene matches: 9. The germline CDR1 and CDR2 sequences are MNHEY and SVGEGT. The CDR3 is CASRDRVNWGNQPQHF. CDR3 DNA: TGTGCCAGCAGGGACAGGGTAAATTGGGGCAATCAGCCCCAGCATTTT.

The chain uses TRBV20-1 and TRBJ2-3; no firm D call. CDR1 DFQATT and CDR2 SNEGSKA come from the germline V gene (reference sequence). With 4 bases removed from V and 0 bases from J, the gap between germline ends came to 8 bases. This CDR3 has 13 residues. The CDR3, as DNA: TGCAGTGCTAAACAGTTTAGCACAGATACGCAGTATTTT. It translates to CSAKQFSTDTQYF.

CDR3 sequence (DNA): TGTGCCAGCAGCAGGGTTGCCCCCGGAGAGACCCAGTACTTC. Residues: CASSRVAPGETQYF. This rearrangement joins TRBV6-5 to TRBJ2-5; D may be TRBD1 (5 bases). CDR3 length equals 14 residues. Germline CDR1 and CDR2: MNHEY and SVGAGI. Trimming cost V 6 bases and J 4 bases, with 15 bases left between them.

With regard to this clonotype: Germline and junction disagree at one end, which may indicate a read error. J is TRBJ2-5 and V is TRBV7-7; no clear D gene. The V gene's germline CDR1 is SSHAT and CDR2 FNYEAQ (reference sequence). This CDR3 contains 14 residues. CDR3 nucleotide sequence: TGTGCTAGCAGCTTTTATGGGGATAAAGAGACCCAGTACTTC. It is translated as CASSFYGDKETQYF. The whole variable domain, remainder taken from reference TRBV7-7 and TRBJ2-5, is GAGVSQSPRYKVTKRGQDVTLRCDPISSHATLYWYQQALGQGPEFLTYFNYEAQPDKSGLPSDRFSAERPEGSISTLTIQRTEQRDSAMYRCASSFYGDKETQYFGPGTRLLVL.

V is TRBV7-9 and J is TRBJ2-1; 11 bases agree with TRBD2. Near its end, the DNA agrees better with TRBJ2-7, so the J call may be wrong. The V gene's germline CDR1 is SEHNR and CDR2 FQNEAQ (reference sequence). The CDR3 sequence is 16 residues long. The CDR3 loop reads CASSLASGGANNEQYF. CDR3 sequence (DNA): TGTGCCAGCAGCTTAGCTAGCGGGGGGGCCAACAATGAGCAGTACTTC.

This sequence joins TRBV30 and TRBJ2-1; tentative D call: TRBD1 (5 bases). Trimming took 3 bases from V and 3 from J, leaving 9 bases between them. The CDR3 is 13 residues long. Germline V gene lookup returns CDR1 GTSNPN and CDR2 SVGIG (reference sequence). The CDR3 sequence is CAWSQDNYNEQFF. The CDR3, as DNA: TGTGCCTGGAGCCAGGACAACTACAATGAGCAGTTCTTC.

The chain employs TRBV5-5 and TRBJ1-4, with D perhaps matching TRBD1 (5 bases). This CDR3 has 16 amino acids. V was cut by 1 base and J by 4 bases, with 14 bases left in between. Germline V gene data show CDR1 as SGHKS and CDR2 as YYEKEE (reference sequence). This CDR3 reads CASSLNFGAVNEKLFF. DNA for the CDR3: TGTGCCAGCAGCTTGAACTTCGGGGCCGTTAATGAAAAACTGTTTTTT.

The chain has TRBV3-1 and TRBJ1-6, with 8 bases lining up with TRBD1. The germline gives CDR1 LGHDT, CDR2 YNNKEL (reference sequence). J was trimmed by 9 bases and V by 6 bases; bases with no gene match: 7. The CDR3 extends over 14 amino acids. The CDR3 coding sequence is TGTGCCAGCAGGTCGACAGGGGCATCTTCACCCCTCCACTTT. Its translation is CASRSTGASSPLHF.

This clonotype was observed a handful of times. The V call is TRBV28, the J call TRBJ2-7; no firm D call. V shed 3 bases and J shed 3 bases, with 12 bases lying between them. This CDR3 is 14 amino acids long. Germline V gene sequence: CDR1 MDHEN, CDR2 SYDVKM. The CDR3 sequence: CASSLEGFIYEQYF. Written as DNA, the CDR3 is TGTGCCAGCAGTTTGGAAGGTTTTATCTACGAGCAGTACTTC.

This chain connects TRBV3-1 to TRBJ1-2; weak D call: TRBD1 (5 bases). From germline, CDR1 is LGHDT and CDR2 YNNKEL (reference sequence). V lost 0 bases, J lost 6 bases, and 17 bases lay in between. CDR3 length: 16 residues. CDR3 amino acids: CASSQDYRGYGNGYTF. The CDR3 coding sequence is TGTGCCAGCAGCCAAGATTATAGGGGATATGGAAATGGCTACACCTTC.

In this sample, this clonotype turned up a few times. V is TRBV20-1 and J is TRBJ2-1, with a possible D match to TRBD1 (5 bases). V was shortened by 1 base and J by 0 bases, with 13 bases between the two germline ends. Germline V gene lookup returns CDR1 DFQATT and CDR2 SNEGSKA (reference sequence). The CDR3 length is 16 residues. CDR3 nucleotide sequence: TGCAGTGCTAGAGCTAGACAGTCAGTCTCCTACAATGAGCAGTTCTTC. Its translation: CSARARQSVSYNEQFF.

V is TRBV27 and J is TRBJ2-1, with D perhaps TRBD1 or TRBD2 (8 bases each). The CDR3 is made up of 15 amino acids. V lost 6 bases to trimming and J lost 6 bases, with 18 bases between them. Germline-derived CDR1 and CDR2 are MNHEY and SMNVEV (reference sequence). CDR3: CASSGGDRRFNEQFF. CDR3 in DNA: TGTGCCAGCAGCGGGGGGGACAGGAGGTTCAATGAGCAGTTCTTC.

This chain uses TRBV27 with TRBJ2-3; D remains ambiguous. This CDR3 has 11 residues. V was trimmed by 6 bases and J by 4 bases, leaving 5 bases between them. Per the germline V gene, CDR1 is MNHEY and CDR2 is SMNVEV (reference sequence). The CDR3 here is CASSHSDTQYF. Here the CDR3 DNA reads TGTGCCAGCAGCCACTCAGATACGCAGTATTTT.

A note on this clonotype: Compared with germline, one end of the junction differs, possibly owing to a read error. The genes are TRBV4-3 and TRBJ2-1; 7 nucleotides line up with TRBD2. The length of the CDR3 is 15 residues. The germline V gene encodes CDR1 LGHNA and CDR2 YSLEER. CDR3 bases: TGCGCCAGCAGCCAAGATAGGGCAGGGAGGGTTGAGCGGTTCTTC. As protein: CASSQDRAGRVERFF.

The chain joins TRBV4-3 to TRBJ2-5; TRBD2 matches at 12 bases. Germline loops: CDR1 LGHNA, CDR2 YSLEER. This CDR3 has 19 amino acids. J was trimmed by 4 bases and V by 4 bases; bases with no gene match: 16. CDR3 region: CASSPDYDRLAGDGETQYF. Here the CDR3 DNA reads TGCGCCAGCAGCCCCGATTACGACCGACTAGCGGGGGACGGAGAGACCCAGTACTTC.

This clonotype was seen a few times. This chain uses TRBV6-1 with TRBJ1-4; TRBD1 matches at 8 bases. Trimming removed 4 bases from V and 5 bases from J; junction bases left unmatched: 3. Germline loops: CDR1 MNHNS, CDR2 SASEGT. CDR3 length equals 14 residues. This chain's CDR3 is CASSVRQGNEKLFF. In nucleotides, the CDR3 is TGTGCCAGCAGTGTACGACAGGGGAATGAAAAACTGTTTTTT.

A remark on this clonotype: At one end the junction does not follow the germline gene, possibly because of a read error. The chain couples TRBV2 to TRBJ2-1; TRBD1 matches 7 bases. Germline V gene sequence: CDR1 SNHLY, CDR2 FYNNEI. The CDR3 runs 13 residues. CDR3 bases: TGTGCCAGCACCTTGGACAGGCGCAATGAGCGGTTCTTC. Residues: CASTLDRRNERFF.

This chain links TRBV6-1 with TRBJ1-1; tentative D call: TRBD1 (5 bases). Deletions cut 4 bases from V and 4 bases from J, with 22 bases between. The CDR3 extends over 17 amino acids. Germline CDR1 reads MNHNS; CDR2 reads SASEGT. CDR3 in amino acids: CASSVVGETTSSTEAFF. DNA of the CDR3: TGTGCCAGCAGTGTTGTAGGGGAAACCACATCAAGCACTGAAGCTTTCTTT.

Comment on this clonotype: One end of the junction fails to match germline, which may point to a read error. CDR3 loop: CASSPGQSGADVLTF. DNA of the CDR3: TGTGCCAGCAGCCCCGGACAGTCTGGGGCCGACGTCCTGACTTTC. V gene TRBV7-3 combines with J gene TRBJ2-6; perhaps TRBD1 as D (6 bases). The germline V gene has CDR1 SGHTA and CDR2 FQGTGA. This CDR3 has 15 residues. Together with reference TRBV7-3 and TRBJ2-6, the CDR3 gives the full variable domain: GAGVSQTPSNKVTEKGKYVELRCDPISGHTALYWYRQSLGQGPEFLIYFQGTGAADDSGLPNDRFFAVRPEGSVSTLKIQRTERGDSAVYLCASSPGQSGADVLTFGAGSRLTVL.

The chain links TRBV24-1 to TRBJ2-7; D possibly corresponds to TRBD1 (6 bases). Trimming removed 4 bases at V and 3 bases at J, with 9 bases between. This CDR3 comprises 13 residues. In germline, CDR1 is KGHDR, CDR2 SFDVKD. The chain's CDR3 is CATSDWDNYEQYF. CDR3 bases: TGTGCCACCAGTGACTGGGACAACTACGAGCAGTACTTC.

This clonotype was counted between two and nine times. This sequence joins TRBV29-1 and TRBJ2-7; the match to TRBD2 covers 7 bases. With V trimmed by 6 bases and J by 1 base, 9 bases remained unmatched. The CDR3 is 14 residues long. Germline CDR1 reads SQVTM; CDR2 reads ANQGSEA. CDR3 protein: CSVAHGDYSYEQYF. The CDR3 DNA reads TGCAGCGTCGCGCACGGGGACTATTCCTACGAGCAGTACTTC.

V is TRBV20-1 and J is TRBJ2-5; 7 bases map to TRBD2. V lost 6 bases to trimming and J lost 3 bases; unmatched junction nucleotides: 4. The CDR3 totals 12 residues. Per the germline V gene, CDR1 is DFQATT and CDR2 is SNEGSKA (reference sequence). The CDR3 DNA is TGCAGTGCCCAACGGGGGGAAGAGACCCAGTACTTC. Its translation is CSAQRGEETQYF.

The rearrangement uses TRBV7-9 and TRBJ2-6; D gene unclear. The germline V and J ends were trimmed by 4 bases and 0 bases, with 13 bases remaining between them. The length of the CDR3 is 17 residues. In germline, CDR1 is SEHNR, CDR2 FQNEAQ (reference sequence). In DNA, the CDR3 is TGTGCCAGCAGCTCCTCCCTCATCAACTCTGGGGCCAACGTCCTGACTTTC. Its protein is CASSSSLINSGANVLTF.